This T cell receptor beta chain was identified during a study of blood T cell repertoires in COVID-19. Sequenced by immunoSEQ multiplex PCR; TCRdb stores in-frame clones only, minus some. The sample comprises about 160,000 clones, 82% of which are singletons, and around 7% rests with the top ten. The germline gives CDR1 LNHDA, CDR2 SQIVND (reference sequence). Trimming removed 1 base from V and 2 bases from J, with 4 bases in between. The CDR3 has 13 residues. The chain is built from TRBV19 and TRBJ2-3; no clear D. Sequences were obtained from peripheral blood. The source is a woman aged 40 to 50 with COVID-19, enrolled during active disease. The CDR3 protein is CASSIVLTDTQYF. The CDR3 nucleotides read TGTGCCAGTAGTATAGTCCTCACAGATACGCAGTATTTT.